This paragraph reports one TCR beta chain. Assay used: immunoSEQ multiplex PCR; TCRdb lists only in-frame clones, some missing. Of roughly 96,000 clones in the sample, around 90% were seen once. This record belongs to a study of identifying expanded T cells in peripheral blood. V trimming: 0 bases; J trimming: 6 bases; junction bases outside the gene matches: 7. CDR1 is SGHRS and CDR2 is YFSETQ in the germline V gene. The CDR3 covers 16 residues. The sample consisted of blood. This clonotype originated in a person aged 18 to 75 in good health. J is TRBJ2-2 and V is TRBV5-1; 8 bases align to TRBD1. Here the CDR3 reads CASSLERTGIAGELFF. The CDR3 DNA follows: TGCGCCAGCAGCTTGGAAAGGACAGGGATCGCCGGGGAGCTGTTTTTT.